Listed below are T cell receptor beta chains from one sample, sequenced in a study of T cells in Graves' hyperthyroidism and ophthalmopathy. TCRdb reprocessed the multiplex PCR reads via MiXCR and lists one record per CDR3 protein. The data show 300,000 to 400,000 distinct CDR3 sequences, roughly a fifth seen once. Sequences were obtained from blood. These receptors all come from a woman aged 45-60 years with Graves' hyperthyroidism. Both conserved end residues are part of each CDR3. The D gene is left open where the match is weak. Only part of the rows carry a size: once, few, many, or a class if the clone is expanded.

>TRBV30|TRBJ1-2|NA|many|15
TGTGCCTGGAGCGGATCCCCAGGAAAGGGATCAAGCTACACCTTC
CAWSGSPGKGSSYTF
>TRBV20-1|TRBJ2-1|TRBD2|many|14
TGCAGTGCTAGACGCCTAGCGGGAGTCAGGGAGCAGTTCTTC
CSARRLAGVREQFF
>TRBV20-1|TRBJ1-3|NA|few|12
TGCAGTGCTACCACCCCTGGAAACACCATATATTTT
CSATTPGNTIYF
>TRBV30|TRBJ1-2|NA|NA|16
TGTGCCTGGAGTCCCCCGGGACATACTCCTAACTATGGCTACACCTTC
CAWSPPGHTPNYGYTF
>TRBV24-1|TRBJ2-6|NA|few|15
TGTGCCACTATGGGACGGAACTCTGGGGCCAACGTCCTGACTTTC
CATMGRNSGANVLTF
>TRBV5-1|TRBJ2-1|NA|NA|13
TGCGCCAGCACGGGGGACAACTACAATGAGCAGTTCTTC
CASTGDNYNEQFF
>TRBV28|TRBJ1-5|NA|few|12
TGTGCCAGCAGTTCGAGGTATCAGCCCCAGCATTTT
CASSSRYQPQHF
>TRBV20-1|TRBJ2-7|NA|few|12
TGCAGTGCTAGAGTGTCCCGACTAGAGCAGTACTTC
CSARVSRLEQYF
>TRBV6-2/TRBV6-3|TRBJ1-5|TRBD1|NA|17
TGTGCCAGCAGCTCCGGGACAGGAGTCTATAGCAATCAGCCCCAGCATTTT
CASSSGTGVYSNQPQHF
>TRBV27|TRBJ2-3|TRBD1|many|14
TGTGCCAGCGGGACACAGGGGGCCGTAGATACGCAGTATTTT
CASGTQGAVDTQYF
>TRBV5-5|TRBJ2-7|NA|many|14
TGTGCCAGCAGCCCACGACAGACATCCTACGAGCAGTACTTC
CASSPRQTSYEQYF
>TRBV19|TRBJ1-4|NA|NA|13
TGTGCCAGTAGTATCAGGGACAATGAAAAACTGTTTTTT
CASSIRDNEKLFF
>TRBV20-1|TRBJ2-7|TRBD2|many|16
TGCAGTGCGGGACATCTGGGTAGCGGGGGACGGGAGGAGCAGTACTTC
CSAGHLGSGGREEQYF
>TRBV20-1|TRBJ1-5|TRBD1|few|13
TGCAGTTGTTCTGGGACAGGGGATCAGCCCCAGCATTTT
CSCSGTGDQPQHF
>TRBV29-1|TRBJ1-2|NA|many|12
TGCAGCGGATCCTCAGGGGTCTATGGCTACACCTTC
CSGSSGVYGYTF
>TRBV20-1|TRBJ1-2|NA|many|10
TGCAGTGCTGCTAACTATGGCTACACCTTC
CSAANYGYTF
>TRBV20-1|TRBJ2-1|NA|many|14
TGCAGTGCTAGAGAGTCGGCGACCTACAATGAGCAGTTCTTC
CSARESATYNEQFF
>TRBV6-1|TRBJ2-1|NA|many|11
TGTGCCAGCAGTGAAGGAGGTGAGCAGTTCTTC
CASSEGGEQFF
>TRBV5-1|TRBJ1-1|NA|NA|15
TGCGCCAGCAGCTTGAAGGGCGGGGAGAGGACTGAAGCTTTCTTT
CASSLKGGERTEAFF
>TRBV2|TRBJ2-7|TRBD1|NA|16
TGTGCCAGCAGTGGTTCCGGGACAGGGGGATCCTACGAGCAGTACTTC
CASSGSGTGGSYEQYF
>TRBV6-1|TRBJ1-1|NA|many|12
TGTGCCTGCCGGGCTTCGTTCGCTGAAGCTTTCTTT
CACRASFAEAFF
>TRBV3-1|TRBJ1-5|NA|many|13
TGTGCCAGCAGCCAATCCCGAGGGCAGCCCCAGCATTTT
CASSQSRGQPQHF
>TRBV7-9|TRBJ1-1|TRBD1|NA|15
TGTGCCAGCAGCTTAGGGGCCGGGACAGACACTGAAGCTTTCTTT
CASSLGAGTDTEAFF
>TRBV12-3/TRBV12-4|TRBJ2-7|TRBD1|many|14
TGTGCCAGCAGCGTCAACAGGGGTAGCTACGAGCAGTACTTC
CASSVNRGSYEQYF
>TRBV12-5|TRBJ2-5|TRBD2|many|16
TGTGCTAGTGGTTACTCCGCGGCGGGAGGGCTGGAGACCCAGTACTTC
CASGYSAAGGLETQYF
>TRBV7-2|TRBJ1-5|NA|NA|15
TGTGCCACCCGAAACACACAGAGAAGCAATCAGCCCCAGCATTTT
CATRNTQRSNQPQHF
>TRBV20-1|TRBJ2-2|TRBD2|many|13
TGCAGTGCTTCCGGGACTACGACCGGGGAGCTGTTTTTT
CSASGTTTGELFF
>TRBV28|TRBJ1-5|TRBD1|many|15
TGTGCCAGCACTTGGGGGACAGGGGGCAATCAGCCCCAGCATTTT
CASTWGTGGNQPQHF
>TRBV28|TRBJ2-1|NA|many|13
TGTGCCACGGGTGTTGGGGGGAACAATGAGCAGTTCTTC
CATGVGGNNEQFF
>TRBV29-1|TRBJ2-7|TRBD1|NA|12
TGCAGCGCAGGGGGACAGGCCTACGAGCAGTACTTC
CSAGGQAYEQYF
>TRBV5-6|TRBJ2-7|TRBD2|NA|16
TGTGCCAGCAGCTTACTAGCGGGAGGAAGGACCTACGAGCAGTACTTC
CASSLLAGGRTYEQYF
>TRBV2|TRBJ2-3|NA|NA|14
TGTGCCAGCAGTGAGGCGACTAGCACAGATACGCAGTATTTT
CASSEATSTDTQYF
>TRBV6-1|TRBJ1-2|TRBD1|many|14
TGTGCCAGCAGTGAAAGGATGGGACAGGGACGGTACACCTTC
CASSERMGQGRYTF
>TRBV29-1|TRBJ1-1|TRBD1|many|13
TGCAGCGTTGAAATATTACAGGGGGGTGAAGCTTTCTTT
CSVEILQGGEAFF
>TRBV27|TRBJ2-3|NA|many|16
TGTGCCAGCAGTTTATCCGCCGGCCGTCGCACAGATACGCAGTATTTT
CASSLSAGRRTDTQYF
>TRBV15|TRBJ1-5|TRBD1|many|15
TGTGCCACCAGCAGAAGACAGGGGAGCAATCAGCCCCAGCATTTT
CATSRRQGSNQPQHF
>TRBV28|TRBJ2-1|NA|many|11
TGTGCCAGCAGTTCCAGGGGTGAGCAGTTCTTC
CASSSRGEQFF
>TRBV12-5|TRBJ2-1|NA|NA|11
TGTGCTAGTGGCACAGGGCTTGAGCAGTTCTTC
CASGTGLEQFF
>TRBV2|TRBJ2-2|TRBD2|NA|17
TGTGCCAGCAGTTGGACTAGCGGGGGGTCGAACACCGGGGAGCTGTTTTTT
CASSWTSGGSNTGELFF
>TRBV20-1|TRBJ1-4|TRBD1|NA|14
TGCAGTGCGCCAAAGACAGGGAATAATGAAAAACTGTTTTTT
CSAPKTGNNEKLFF
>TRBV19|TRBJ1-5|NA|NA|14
TGTGCCAGTAGTATAGCGGCAGGGAATCAGCCCCAGCATTTT
CASSIAAGNQPQHF
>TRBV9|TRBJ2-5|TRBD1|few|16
TGTGCCAGCAGCGTAGAGACAGGGGGCTACCAAGAGACCCAGTACTTC
CASSVETGGYQETQYF
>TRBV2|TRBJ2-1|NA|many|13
TGTGCCAGCAGACCTACAGGGCACAATGAGCAGTTCTTC
CASRPTGHNEQFF
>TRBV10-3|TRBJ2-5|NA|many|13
TGTGCCATCAGGGGTGTAGGCCAAGAGACCCAGTACTTC
CAIRGVGQETQYF
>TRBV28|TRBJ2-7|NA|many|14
TGTGCCAGCAGACAGGGAGGCACCCCTTACGAGCAGTACTTC
CASRQGGTPYEQYF
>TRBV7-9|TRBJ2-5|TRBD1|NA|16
TGTGCCAGCAGCCATCGACAGGGGATGGGAGGAGAGACCCAGTACTTC
CASSHRQGMGGETQYF
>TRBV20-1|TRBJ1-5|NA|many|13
TGCAGTGCTAGAGATCTGATCAATCAGCCCCAGCATTTT
CSARDLINQPQHF
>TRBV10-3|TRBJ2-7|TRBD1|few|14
TGTGCCATCAGTCCTACCGGGACAGGGGACGAGCAGTACTTC
CAISPTGTGDEQYF
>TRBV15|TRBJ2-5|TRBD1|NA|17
TGTGCCACCAGCAGAGGGGGAGGGACAGGGGTGATGGAGACCCAGTACTTC
CATSRGGGTGVMETQYF
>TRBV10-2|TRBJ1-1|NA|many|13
TGCGCCAGCAGGCAGGGTGGGAACACTGAAGCTTTCTTT
CASRQGGNTEAFF
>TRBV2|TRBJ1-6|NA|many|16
TGTGCCAGCAGCCCCCAGTCGGGGGCTTTAAGTTCACCCCTCCACTTT
CASSPQSGALSSPLHF
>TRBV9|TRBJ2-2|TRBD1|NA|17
TGTGCCAGCAGCGTAAGGGTGGGGACAGGGGTGACCGGGGAGCTGTTTTTT
CASSVRVGTGVTGELFF
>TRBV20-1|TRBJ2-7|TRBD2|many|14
TGCAGTGCTAGAGATGGGACTAGGCCGTACGAGCAGTACTTC
CSARDGTRPYEQYF
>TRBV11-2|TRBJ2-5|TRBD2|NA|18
TGTGCCAGCAGCTTAATCCGGGAGGGACACTCGGGGAGGAAACCCCAGTACTTC
CASSLIREGHSGRKPQYF
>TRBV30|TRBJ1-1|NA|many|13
TGTGCCTGGAAGGGGGTCCGCCACACTGAAGCTTTCTTT
CAWKGVRHTEAFF
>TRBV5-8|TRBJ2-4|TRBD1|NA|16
TGTGCCAGCAGCCCAGCAGGGGGCTTGACCAAAAACATTCAGTACTTC
CASSPAGGLTKNIQYF
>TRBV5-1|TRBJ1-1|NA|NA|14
TGCGCCAGCAGCTTGATGGGACAGAACACTGAAGCTTTCTTT
CASSLMGQNTEAFF